A single sample is the source of the 23 T cell receptor beta chains below, sequenced in a study of blood T cell repertoires in COVID-19. Assay used: immunoSEQ multiplex PCR; TCRdb lists only in-frame clones, some missing. The sample includes about 440,000 clones, around 89% of them seen just once. Source material: peripheral blood. The source of these receptors is a woman in her fifties or sixties with COVID-19, enrolled during active disease.

The table lists this clone with a count of one. The V call is TRBV12-3 or TRBV12-4, the J call TRBJ1-1; no clear D. V was cut by 6 bases and J by 3 bases, with 8 bases left in between. This CDR3 is 12 amino acids long. CDR3 DNA sequence: TGTGCCAGCAGCCCGGAGGACACTGAAGCTTTCTTT. It translates to CASSPEDTEAFF.

The chain employs TRBV10-2 and TRBJ2-7; 10 positions agree with TRBD2. Trimming took 6 bases from V and 4 from J; bases not matched to a gene: 3. The germline V gene encodes CDR1 WSHSY and CDR2 SAAADI. The CDR3 runs to 13 residues. CDR3 amino acids: CASSGTSVYEQYF. CDR3 bases: TGCGCCAGCAGCGGGACTAGCGTGTACGAGCAGTACTTC.

V and J are TRBV19 and TRBJ1-2; 10 nucleotides match TRBD1. The CDR3 sequence is 12 residues long. The V and J ends lost 6 bases and 9 bases, in that order; junction bases with no gene match: 4. CDR1 and CDR2 from the germline V gene are LNHDA and SQIVND (reference sequence). The CDR3 spells CASSDRGRSYTF. CDR3 DNA sequence: TGTGCCAGTAGCGACAGGGGGCGAAGCTACACCTTC. Filled out from reference TRBV19 and TRBJ1-2, the complete variable domain reads DGGITQSPKYLFRKEGQNVTLSCEQNLNHDAMYWYRQDPGQGLRLIYYSQIVNDFQKGDIAEGYSVSREKKESFPLTVTSAQKNPTAFYLCASSDRGRSYTFGSGTRLTVV.

The gene calls are TRBV5-1 and TRBJ1-2; D is unclear. The CDR3 totals 13 residues. The V gene lost 4 bases and the J gene lost 8 bases, with 15 bases spanning the gap. The V gene's germline CDR1 is SGHRS and CDR2 YFSETQ. DNA of the CDR3: TGCGCCAGCAGCCGGAGGGAGTCAGAAGGCTACACCTTC. Protein: CASSRRESEGYTF.

The V and J genes are TRBV18 and TRBJ1-2; no clear D gene. This CDR3 has 15 amino acids. Germline V gives CDR1 KGHSH, CDR2 LQKENI. V lost 2 bases to trimming and J lost 8 bases, with 18 bases between them. This CDR3 reads CASSPSRRDVEGYTF. The DNA of the CDR3 is TGTGCCAGCTCACCATCTCGGAGGGATGTGGAAGGCTACACCTTC.

This clone occurred a few times. The chain combines TRBV3-1 (or the pseudogene TRBV3-2) with TRBJ1-1; 9 nucleotides match TRBD1. J lost 4 bases, V lost 7 bases, and 13 bases had no gene match. CDR3 length: 16 residues. Germline CDR1 LGHDT, CDR2 YNNKEL (reference sequence). The CDR3 DNA reads TGTGCCAGCACCCTGGGGACAGGGTTTGGTGGCACTGAAGCTTTCTTT. This gives the protein CASTLGTGFGGTEAFF.

V and J are TRBV19 and TRBJ1-2; TRBD1 matches 7 bases. The germline V gene encodes CDR1 LNHDA and CDR2 SQIVND (reference sequence). Trimming took 4 bases from V and 3 from J; bases not matched to a gene: 5. The CDR3 length is 14 residues. The CDR3 nucleotides are TGTGCCAGTAGTACAGACAGGGAAGACTATGGCTACACCTTC. Translated, it gives CASSTDREDYGYTF.

The chain joins TRBV6-5 to TRBJ1-2, with D unresolved. The CDR3 has 12 amino acids. The germline V gene encodes CDR1 MNHEY and CDR2 SVGAGI. The ends were cut back, 7 bases at V and 6 bases at J, with 12 bases in the middle. The DNA of the CDR3 is TGTGCCAGCATGGGCCACCCGAATGGCTACACCTTC. As protein: CASMGHPNGYTF.

The table lists this clone with a few counts. The chain combines TRBV6-5 with TRBJ1-1, with D unclear. This CDR3 is 15 amino acids long. V was clipped by 6 bases and J by 1 base, with 15 bases between them. Germline CDR1 reads MNHEY; CDR2 reads SVGAGI. The CDR3 DNA reads as TGTGCCAGCAGGCCAGTTGACGGGAAGAACACTGAAGCTTTCTTT. Amino acids: CASRPVDGKNTEAFF.

The chain uses TRBV30 and TRBJ1-1; D is perhaps TRBD1 (6 bases). Trimming pared 6 bases from V and 3 bases from J, leaving 14 bases between. Germline-derived CDR1 and CDR2 are GTSNPN and SVGIG (reference sequence). This CDR3 comprises 13 residues. The CDR3: CACTKRTDTEAFF. As DNA, the CDR3 is TGTGCCTGTACGAAGAGGACAGACACTGAAGCTTTCTTT.

The chain is built from TRBV5-4 and TRBJ2-1; 7 nucleotides agree with TRBD1. The CDR3 loop spans 15 amino acids. The V gene's germline CDR1 is SGHNT and CDR2 YYREEE (reference sequence). V lost 5 bases to trimming and J lost 8 bases; unmatched junction nucleotides: 13. The CDR3 DNA reads as TGTGCCAGCAGACCTAGGACAGGCCTGATGGATGAGCAGTTCTTC. Translating gives CASRPRTGLMDEQFF.

The CDR3 DNA sequence: TGTGCCAGCAGCTTAGGTACGGACTATAACTATGGCTACACCTTC. This translates into CASSLGTDYNYGYTF. The chain links TRBV7-9 to TRBJ1-2, with D unresolved. Trimming took off 1 base at V and 1 base at J, with 10 bases between the two ends. This CDR3 has 15 amino acids. CDR1 SEHNR and CDR2 FQNEAQ come from the germline V gene (reference sequence).

This clone was counted a single time. V usage is TRBV20-1 and J usage is TRBJ1-3; D is possibly TRBD1 (5 bases). The CDR3 sequence is 11 residues long. Germline V lookup: CDR1 DFQATT, CDR2 SNEGSKA (reference sequence). Trimming cost V 7 bases and J 3 bases, with 7 bases left between them. CDR3 bases: TGCAGTGGGACATTTGGAAACACCATATATTTT. Translated, it gives CSGTFGNTIYF.

The chain has TRBV5-1 and TRBJ2-7, with 9 bases aligning to TRBD1. The V and J ends lost 3 bases and 3 bases, in that order; junction bases with no gene match: 4. In germline, CDR1 is SGHRS, CDR2 YFSETQ. The CDR3 length is 14 residues. CDR3 sequence reads: CASSSGQGNYEQYF. The CDR3 DNA follows: TGCGCCAGCAGCTCTGGACAGGGGAACTACGAGCAGTACTTC.

This chain uses TRBV29-1 with TRBJ1-1; D call uncertain. This CDR3 has 12 amino acids. Trimming left V 6 bases short and J 3 bases short, with 11 bases between. Germline V CDR1 and CDR2: SQVTM, ANQGSEA. CDR3 residues: CSVYGLDTEAFF. CDR3 DNA sequence: TGCAGCGTGTATGGACTAGACACTGAAGCTTTCTTT.

The chain combines TRBV5-1 with TRBJ2-3; 8 bases align to TRBD2. The CDR3 consists of 15 residues. Per germline, CDR1 SGHRS and CDR2 YFSETQ. Germline trimming cut 4 bases from V and 3 bases from J; bases unmatched to any gene: 7. CDR3 residues: CASSPGGPRTDTQYF. CDR3 coding DNA: TGCGCCAGCAGCCCGGGGGGGCCGAGAACAGATACGCAGTATTTT.

The V gene is TRBV27, the J gene TRBJ2-3; D is unresolved. The CDR3 loop spans 13 amino acids. Per the germline V gene, CDR1 is MNHEY and CDR2 is SMNVEV (reference sequence). Deletions cut 3 bases from V and 2 bases from J, with 6 bases between. DNA for the CDR3: TGTGCCAGCAGTTTGCAGGTCACAGATACGCAGTATTTT. It yields the protein CASSLQVTDTQYF.

V is TRBV29-1 and J is TRBJ1-1, with D unclear. From germline, CDR1 is SQVTM and CDR2 ANQGSEA. The length of the CDR3 is 13 residues. Between the trimmed V and J ends, which lost 7 bases and 0 bases, there was a span of 12 bases. The chain's CDR3 is CSARREMNTEAFF. CDR3 nucleotides: TGCAGCGCCAGGCGGGAGATGAACACTGAAGCTTTCTTT.

This chain connects TRBV9 to TRBJ1-2, with D perhaps TRBD1 (6 bases). This CDR3 is built from 11 residues. V was clipped by 3 bases and J by 6 bases, with 6 bases between them. Germline V gene sequence: CDR1 SGDLS, CDR2 YYNGEE. The CDR3 DNA follows: TGTGCCAGCAGCGGGGGGCATGGCTACACCTTC. Amino acids: CASSGGHGYTF.

The table lists this clone with a few counts. This chain links TRBV3-1 (or the pseudogene TRBV3-2) with TRBJ1-1; no firm D call. The length of the CDR3 is 14 residues. V dropped 6 bases and J dropped 2 bases, with 13 bases sitting between them. CDR1 and CDR2 (germline): LGHDT, YNNKEL (reference sequence). The CDR3 DNA sequence: TGTGCCAGCAGACCCGCCGGTACTAACACTGAAGCTTTCTTT. The encoded protein is CASRPAGTNTEAFF.

This clone was seen once. J is TRBJ1-3 and V is TRBV2; 7 bases fit TRBD1. Germline CDR1 is SNHLY and CDR2 is FYNNEI. CDR3 size: 15 residues. J was trimmed by 2 bases and V by 6 bases; bases with no gene match: 7. The CDR3 reads CASRATTGTGNTIYF. As DNA, the CDR3 is TGTGCCAGCAGAGCTACGACAGGGACTGGAAACACCATATATTTT.

The DNA of the CDR3 is TGTGCCAGCAGTGAAGTGGTGTCGGTGGCTTTCTTT. It encodes CASSEVVSVAFF. J is TRBJ1-1 and V is TRBV2; D not resolved. The CDR3 covers 12 residues. Germline CDR1 is SNHLY and CDR2 is FYNNEI. V lost 1 base and J lost 11, with 11 bases in between.

Only a few counts were recorded for this clone. The chain's CDR3 is CASSDSGTGAFHGYTF. In DNA, the CDR3 is TGTGCCAGCAGCGACTCCGGGACAGGGGCCTTCCACGGCTACACCTTC. J is TRBJ1-2 and V is TRBV6-6, with TRBD1 matching over 10 bases. V was clipped by 6 bases and J by 8 bases; unmatched bases: 15. Per germline, CDR1 MNHNY and CDR2 SVGAGI (reference sequence). This CDR3 is built from 16 residues.